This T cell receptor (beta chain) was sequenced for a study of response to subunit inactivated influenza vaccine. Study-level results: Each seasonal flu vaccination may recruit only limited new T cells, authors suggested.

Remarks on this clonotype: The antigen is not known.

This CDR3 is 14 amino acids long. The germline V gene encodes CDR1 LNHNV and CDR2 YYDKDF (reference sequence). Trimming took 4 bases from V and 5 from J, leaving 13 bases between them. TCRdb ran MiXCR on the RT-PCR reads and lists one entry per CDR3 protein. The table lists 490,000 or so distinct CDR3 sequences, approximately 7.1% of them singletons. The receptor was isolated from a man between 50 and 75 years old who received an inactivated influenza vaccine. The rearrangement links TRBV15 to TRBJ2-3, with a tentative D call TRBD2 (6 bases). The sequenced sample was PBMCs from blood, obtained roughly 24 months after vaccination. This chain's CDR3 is CATSTGRGRDTQYF. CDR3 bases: TGTGCCACCAGCACGGGGCGGGGCCGAGATACGCAGTATTTT.